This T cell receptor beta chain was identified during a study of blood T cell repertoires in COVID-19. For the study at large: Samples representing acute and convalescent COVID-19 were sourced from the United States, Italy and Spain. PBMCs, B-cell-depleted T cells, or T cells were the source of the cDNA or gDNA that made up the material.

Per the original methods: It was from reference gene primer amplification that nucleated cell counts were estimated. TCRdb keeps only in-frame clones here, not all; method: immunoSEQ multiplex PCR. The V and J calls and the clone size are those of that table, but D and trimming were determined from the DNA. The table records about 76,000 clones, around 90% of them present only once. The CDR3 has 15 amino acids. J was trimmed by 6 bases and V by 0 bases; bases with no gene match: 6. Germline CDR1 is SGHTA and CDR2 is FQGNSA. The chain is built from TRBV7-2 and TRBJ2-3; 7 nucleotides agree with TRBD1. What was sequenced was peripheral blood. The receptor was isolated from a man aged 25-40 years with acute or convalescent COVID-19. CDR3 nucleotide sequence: TGTGCCAGCAGCTTAGCGTTAGCCAGGGGGGATACGCAGTATTTT. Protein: CASSLALARGDTQYF. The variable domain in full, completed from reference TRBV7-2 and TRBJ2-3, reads GAGVSQSPSNKVTEKGKDVELRCDPISGHTALYWYRQSLGQGLEFLIYFQGNSAPDKSGLPSDRFSAERTGGSVSTLTIQRTQQEDSAVYLCASSLALARGDTQYFGPGTRLTVL.